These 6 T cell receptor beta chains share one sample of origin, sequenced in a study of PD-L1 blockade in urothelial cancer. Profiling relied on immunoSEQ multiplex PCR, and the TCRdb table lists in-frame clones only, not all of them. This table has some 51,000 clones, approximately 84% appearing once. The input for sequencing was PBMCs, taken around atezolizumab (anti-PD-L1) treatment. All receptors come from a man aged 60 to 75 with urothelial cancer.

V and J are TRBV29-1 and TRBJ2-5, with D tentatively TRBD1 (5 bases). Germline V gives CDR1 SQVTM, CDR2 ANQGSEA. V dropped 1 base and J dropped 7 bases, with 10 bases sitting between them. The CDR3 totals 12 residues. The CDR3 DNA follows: TGCAGCGTTGAAGGGGGCCTGGCGACCCAGTACTTC. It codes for CSVEGGLATQYF.

The CDR3 loop reads CASTPRSSGSYEQYF. The CDR3 DNA is TGTGCCAGCACCCCCCGGTCTAGCGGCTCCTACGAGCAGTACTTC. The chain couples TRBV27 to TRBJ2-7; the match to TRBD2 covers 7 bases. There are 15 residues in the CDR3. The J segment lost 0 bases and the V segment lost 7 bases, leaving 9 bases of the junction unmatched. Germline V gene data show CDR1 as MNHEY and CDR2 as SMNVEV (reference sequence).

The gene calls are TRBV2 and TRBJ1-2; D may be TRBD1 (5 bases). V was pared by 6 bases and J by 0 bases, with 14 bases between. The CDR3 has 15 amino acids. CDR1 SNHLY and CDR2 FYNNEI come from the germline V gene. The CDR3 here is CASSPDGAANYGYTF. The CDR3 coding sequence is TGTGCCAGCAGCCCCGATGGGGCAGCTAACTATGGCTACACCTTC.

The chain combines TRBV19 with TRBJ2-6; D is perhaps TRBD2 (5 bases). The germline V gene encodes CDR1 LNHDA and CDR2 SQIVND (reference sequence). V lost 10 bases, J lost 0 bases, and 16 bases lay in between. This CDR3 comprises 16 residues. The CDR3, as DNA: TGTGCCACTCCGAGCGGTCGAGACTCTGGGGCCAACGTCCTGACTTTC. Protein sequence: CATPSGRDSGANVLTF.

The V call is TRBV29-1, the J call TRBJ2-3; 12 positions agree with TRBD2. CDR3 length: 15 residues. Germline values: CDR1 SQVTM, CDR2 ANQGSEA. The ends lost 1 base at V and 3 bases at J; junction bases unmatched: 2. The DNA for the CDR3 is TGCAGCGTTGAAGCTAGCGGGGGGGGGACAGATACGCAGTATTTT. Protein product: CSVEASGGGTDTQYF.

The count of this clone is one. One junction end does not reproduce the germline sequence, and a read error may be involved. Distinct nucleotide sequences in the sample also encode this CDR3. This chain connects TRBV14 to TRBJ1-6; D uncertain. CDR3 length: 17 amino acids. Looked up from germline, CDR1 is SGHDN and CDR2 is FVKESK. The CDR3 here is CASSQGLRDRRNSPLHF. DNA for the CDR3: TGTGCCAGCAGTCAAGGGTTAAGAGACCGCAGGAATTCACCCCTCCACTTT.